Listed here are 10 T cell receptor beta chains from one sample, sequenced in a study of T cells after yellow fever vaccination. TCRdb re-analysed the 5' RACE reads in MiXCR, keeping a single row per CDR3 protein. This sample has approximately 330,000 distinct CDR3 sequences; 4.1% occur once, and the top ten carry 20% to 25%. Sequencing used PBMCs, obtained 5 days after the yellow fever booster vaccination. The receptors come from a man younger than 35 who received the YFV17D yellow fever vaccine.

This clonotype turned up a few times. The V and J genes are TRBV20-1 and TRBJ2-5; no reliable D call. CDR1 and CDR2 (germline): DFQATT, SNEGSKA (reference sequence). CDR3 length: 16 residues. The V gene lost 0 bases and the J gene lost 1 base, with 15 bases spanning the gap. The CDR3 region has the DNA TGCAGTGCTAGAGATCCCCGCCACACTGTCCAAGAGACCCAGTACTTC. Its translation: CSARDPRHTVQETQYF.

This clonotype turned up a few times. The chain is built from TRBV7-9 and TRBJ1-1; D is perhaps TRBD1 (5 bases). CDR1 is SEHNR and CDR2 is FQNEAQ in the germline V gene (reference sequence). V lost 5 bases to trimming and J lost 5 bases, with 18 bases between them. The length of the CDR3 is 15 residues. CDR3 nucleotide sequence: TGTGCCAGCAGCGCCGTGCGGGGGGGAATAACTGAAGCTTTCTTT. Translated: CASSAVRGGITEAFF.

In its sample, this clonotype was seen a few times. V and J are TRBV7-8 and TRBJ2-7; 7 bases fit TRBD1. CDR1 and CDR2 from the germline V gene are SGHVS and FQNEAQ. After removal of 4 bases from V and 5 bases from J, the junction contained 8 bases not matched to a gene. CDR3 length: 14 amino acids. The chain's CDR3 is CASSSRQGRHEQYF. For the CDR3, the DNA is TGTGCCAGCAGCTCCAGACAGGGACGTCACGAGCAGTACTTC.

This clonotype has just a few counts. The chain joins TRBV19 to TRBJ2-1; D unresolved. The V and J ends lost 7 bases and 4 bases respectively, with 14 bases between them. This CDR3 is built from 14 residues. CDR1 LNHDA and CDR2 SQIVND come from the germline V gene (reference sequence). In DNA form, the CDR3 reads TGTGCCAGTACCCCGGGCGAGGTGTACAATGAGCAGTTCTTC. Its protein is CASTPGEVYNEQFF.

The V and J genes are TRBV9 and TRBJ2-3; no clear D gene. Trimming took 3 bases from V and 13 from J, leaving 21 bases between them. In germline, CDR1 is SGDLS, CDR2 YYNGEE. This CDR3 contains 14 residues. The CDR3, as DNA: TGTGCCAGCAGCGCGGGCCCGGCCGGGCCTCGGGAGTATTTT. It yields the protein CASSAGPAGPREYF.

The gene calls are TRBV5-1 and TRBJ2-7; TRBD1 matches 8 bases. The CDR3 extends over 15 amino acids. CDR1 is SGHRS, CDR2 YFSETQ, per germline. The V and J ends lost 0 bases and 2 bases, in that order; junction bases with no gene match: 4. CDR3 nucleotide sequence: TGCGCCAGCAGCTTGGGGCCGGGACAGGCCTACGAGCAGTACGTC. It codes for CASSLGPGQAYEQYV.

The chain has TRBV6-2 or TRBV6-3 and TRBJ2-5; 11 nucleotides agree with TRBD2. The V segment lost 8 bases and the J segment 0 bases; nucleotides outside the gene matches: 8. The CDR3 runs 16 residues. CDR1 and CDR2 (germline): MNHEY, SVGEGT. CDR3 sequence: CASEPRLAGYQETQYF. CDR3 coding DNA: TGTGCCAGCGAGCCCAGACTAGCGGGGTACCAAGAGACCCAGTACTTC.

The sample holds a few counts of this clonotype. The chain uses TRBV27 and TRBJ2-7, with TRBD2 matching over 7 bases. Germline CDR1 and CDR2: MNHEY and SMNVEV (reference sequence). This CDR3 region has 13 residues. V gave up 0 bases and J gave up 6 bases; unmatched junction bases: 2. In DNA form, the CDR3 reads TGTGCCAGCAGTTTATCGGGGGGGGGCGAGCAGTACGTC. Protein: CASSLSGGGEQYV.

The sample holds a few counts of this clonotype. The CDR3 reads CASSPPDREETQYF. The DNA for the CDR3 is TGTGCCAGCTCACCACCAGACAGGGAAGAGACCCAGTACTTC. The chain recombines TRBV18 with TRBJ2-5; TRBD1 matches 7 bases. Germline assignment: CDR1 KGHSH and CDR2 LQKENI. V dropped 0 bases and J dropped 3; count of bases not matched to a gene: 1. The CDR3 consists of 14 residues.

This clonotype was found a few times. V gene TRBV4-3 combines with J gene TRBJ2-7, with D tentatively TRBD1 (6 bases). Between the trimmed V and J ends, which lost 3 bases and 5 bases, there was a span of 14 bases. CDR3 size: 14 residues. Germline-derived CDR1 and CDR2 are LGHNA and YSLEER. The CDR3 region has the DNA TGCGCCAGCAGCCAGGAACAGGGTTCCGACGAGCAGTACTTC. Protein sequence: CASSQEQGSDEQYF.